Following are 27 T cell receptor beta chains from one sample sequenced in a study of cytomegalovirus exposure and HLA in healthy donors. Use of 60 Vbeta and 13 Jbeta primers characterized the PCR. Here immunoSEQ multiplex PCR was the method, and the copy in TCRdb shows in-frame clones only, minus some. Found here are 100,000 to 150,000 clones; the top ten clones hold more than 1.5%. The sequencing sample was made of PBMCs. Receptor source: a woman aged 40 to 55 in good health and CMV-seropositive.

The chain combines TRBV28 with TRBJ1-2; a weak D match, TRBD1 (5 bases). The CDR3 extends over 16 amino acids. Trimming removed 6 bases from V and 4 bases from J, with 21 bases in between. In germline, CDR1 is MDHEN, CDR2 SYDVKM. This CDR3 is CASSPVGQTFSYGYTF. CDR3 sequence (DNA): TGTGCCAGCAGCCCGGTGGGGCAGACCTTTAGCTATGGCTACACCTTC.

This sequence joins TRBV11-2 and TRBJ2-3, with D hard to call. The CDR3 covers 17 residues. The germline gives CDR1 SGHAT, CDR2 FQNNGV. V was pared by 2 bases and J by 4 bases, with 19 bases between. DNA for the CDR3: TGTGCCAGCAGCTTATTCTGGCGGTCCGGGTCAGCAGATACGCAGTATTTT. Its protein is CASSLFWRSGSADTQYF.

This sequence joins TRBV28 and TRBJ1-1, with D possibly being TRBD1 (6 bases). The V gene's germline CDR1 is MDHEN and CDR2 SYDVKM. Trimming stripped 6 bases from V and 4 bases from J, with 18 bases between. The CDR3 sequence is 15 residues long. The CDR3 nucleotides read TGTGCCAGCAGCGAAACCCCGATCAGGGGCACTGAAGCTTTCTTT. It encodes CASSETPIRGTEAFF.

The chain uses TRBV7-9 and TRBJ2-1; the match to TRBD2 covers 7 bases. V was pared by 2 bases and J by 9 bases, with 16 bases of the junction left unmatched. CDR1 SEHNR and CDR2 FQNEAQ come from the germline V gene (reference sequence). The CDR3 totals 17 residues. The CDR3 loop reads CASSLYQGLGGRGEQFF. CDR3 DNA: TGTGCCAGCAGCTTATATCAAGGCCTAGGTGGGAGGGGTGAGCAGTTCTTC.

The CDR3 nucleotides are TGTGCCAGCAGCTTAGATATAGGTAGCGGAGCCCCGGAGACCCAGTACTTC. Protein product: CASSLDIGSGAPETQYF. The rearrangement joins TRBV11-2 to TRBJ2-5; TRBD2 might be the D (6 bases). Germline assignment: CDR1 SGHAT and CDR2 FQNNGV. The V and J ends lost 0 bases and 5 bases respectively, with 19 bases between them. The CDR3 length is 17 residues. The full variable domain, completed using reference TRBV11-2 and TRBJ2-5, is EAGVAQSPRYKIIEKRQSVAFWCNPISGHATLYWYQQILGQGPKLLIQFQNNGVVDDSQLPKDRFSAERLKGVDSTLKIQPAKLEDSAVYLCASSLDIGSGAPETQYFGPGTRLLVL.

The chain carries TRBV5-6 and TRBJ2-7; 8 bases line up with TRBD2. Per germline, CDR1 SGHDT and CDR2 YYEEEE. The length of the CDR3 is 15 residues. V trimming: 4 bases; J trimming: 2 bases; junction bases outside the gene matches: 8. The CDR3 loop is CASSPSGRRAYEQYF. For the CDR3, the DNA is TGTGCCAGCAGCCCTAGCGGGCGCCGAGCCTACGAGCAGTACTTC.

The J gene is TRBJ1-2, the V gene TRBV27; no definite D call. V was shortened by 3 bases and J by 0 bases, with 8 bases between the two germline ends. The CDR3 runs to 14 residues. The germline V gene has CDR1 MNHEY and CDR2 SMNVEV (reference sequence). The CDR3 loop reads CASSFWPSNYGYTF. CDR3 bases: TGTGCCAGCAGTTTTTGGCCTTCTAACTATGGCTACACCTTC.

This chain connects TRBV5-1 to TRBJ2-1, with 8 bases identical to TRBD2. Germline V gene lookup returns CDR1 SGHRS and CDR2 YFSETQ. J was trimmed by 4 bases and V by 2 bases; bases with no gene match: 8. CDR3 length: 16 amino acids. Here the CDR3 reads CASSFGGSGMYNEQFF. The CDR3 DNA follows: TGCGCCAGCAGCTTTGGGGGTAGCGGGATGTACAATGAGCAGTTCTTC.

This rearrangement joins TRBV18 to TRBJ1-4; possibly TRBD1 for D (6 bases). Between the trimmed V and J ends, which lost 2 bases and 1 base, there was a span of 8 bases. Germline V lookup: CDR1 KGHSH, CDR2 LQKENI. The CDR3 covers 15 residues. CDR3 region: CASSPEGVTNEKLFF. CDR3 DNA sequence: TGTGCCAGCTCACCAGAGGGGGTAACTAATGAAAAACTGTTTTTT.

The V call is TRBV15, the J call TRBJ1-1, with a tentative D call TRBD1 (5 bases). Germline V CDR1 and CDR2: LNHNV, YYDKDF (reference sequence). This CDR3 contains 15 residues. V was trimmed by 0 bases and J by 2 bases, leaving 10 bases between them. The CDR3 sequence is CATSRETARNTEAFF. In DNA, the CDR3 is TGTGCCACCAGCAGAGAGACAGCTAGAAACACTGAAGCTTTCTTT.

V is TRBV5-1 and J is TRBJ2-7, with 12 bases fitting TRBD2. Germline CDR1 reads SGHRS; CDR2 reads YFSETQ. This CDR3 comprises 15 residues. Trimming took 6 bases from V and 4 from J; bases not matched to a gene: 8. The CDR3 region has the DNA TGCGCCAGCAAGGAGACTAGCGGGAGCACGTACGAGCAGTACTTC. Residues: CASKETSGSTYEQYF.

The J gene is TRBJ2-2, the V gene TRBV29-1, with 11 bases lining up with TRBD2. This CDR3 has 14 amino acids. The junction had 3 bases not matched to a gene; V was cut back by 4 bases and J by 5 bases. The germline gives CDR1 SQVTM, CDR2 ANQGSEA. CDR3 amino acids: CSVGVAGGTGELFF. CDR3 sequence (DNA): TGCAGCGTTGGGGTAGCGGGAGGGACCGGGGAGCTGTTTTTT.

The rearrangement joins TRBV7-2 to TRBJ2-1; TRBD1 matches 9 bases. The CDR3 covers 15 residues. The ends lost 2 bases at V and 9 bases at J; junction bases unmatched: 8. In germline, CDR1 is SGHTA, CDR2 FQGNSA. The DNA for the CDR3 is TGTGCCAGCAGCTTATATTGGGACAGGGCTGGTGAGCAGTTCTTC. It yields the protein CASSLYWDRAGEQFF.

V usage is TRBV4-2 and J usage is TRBJ2-1; 7 bases are a match to TRBD2. Germline V gene lookup returns CDR1 LGHNA and CDR2 YNFKEQ. CDR3 length: 16 residues. V dropped 4 bases and J dropped 5; count of bases not matched to a gene: 11. The CDR3 spells CASSPPVREIDNEQFF. DNA for the CDR3: TGTGCCAGCAGCCCTCCGGTGCGGGAGATTGACAATGAGCAGTTCTTC.

V gene TRBV29-1 combines with J gene TRBJ1-1; D possibly corresponds to TRBD1 (5 bases). Germline loops: CDR1 SQVTM, CDR2 ANQGSEA. The CDR3 totals 13 residues. Trimming cost V 7 bases and J 3 bases, with 15 bases left between them. The CDR3 reads CSAQNGGDTEAFF. CDR3 DNA sequence: TGCAGCGCTCAAAATGGGGGGGACACTGAAGCTTTCTTT.

The chain links TRBV6-5 to TRBJ1-2; 9 positions agree with TRBD1. Germline V gene data show CDR1 as MNHEY and CDR2 as SVGAGI. The CDR3 consists of 14 residues. V gave up 0 bases and J gave up 6 bases; unmatched junction bases: 2. The CDR3 loop is CASSYSTGGDGYTF. The DNA for the CDR3 is TGTGCCAGCAGTTACTCTACAGGGGGCGATGGCTACACCTTC.

The chain combines TRBV29-1 with TRBJ2-7; perhaps TRBD2 as D (7 bases). Germline V gene data show CDR1 as SQVTM and CDR2 as ANQGSEA. Trimming shortened V by 3 bases and J by 3 bases, and 12 bases separated the two germline ends. This CDR3 is built from 13 residues. The chain's CDR3 is CSVEEGGVYEQYF. In DNA form, the CDR3 reads TGCAGCGTTGAGGAGGGGGGGGTCTACGAGCAGTACTTC.

V usage is TRBV6-6 and J usage is TRBJ1-2; 7 nucleotides line up with TRBD1. From germline, CDR1 is MNHNY and CDR2 SVGAGI (reference sequence). CDR3 length: 14 amino acids. With 6 bases clipped from V and 4 bases from J, the junction kept 8 bases outside the gene matches. The chain's CDR3 is CASSQGQGGYGYTF. The CDR3 region has the DNA TGTGCCAGCAGCCAGGGCCAGGGGGGCTATGGCTACACCTTC.

The chain has TRBV9 and TRBJ2-7; TRBD2 agrees at 9 bases. This CDR3 has 15 amino acids. From germline, CDR1 is SGDLS and CDR2 YYNGEE. The junction had 7 bases not matched to a gene; V was cut back by 0 bases and J by 6 bases. The CDR3 here is CASSVAAGGPGEQYF. In DNA form, the CDR3 reads TGTGCCAGCAGCGTAGCGGCGGGAGGGCCTGGCGAGCAGTACTTC.

The chain employs TRBV28 and TRBJ1-1; D unresolved. Trimming shortened V by 3 bases and J by 4 bases, and 3 bases separated the two germline ends. In germline, CDR1 is MDHEN, CDR2 SYDVKM. CDR3 size: 11 residues. The DNA for the CDR3 is TGTGCCAGCAGTTTCGGCACTGAAGCTTTCTTT. It encodes CASSFGTEAFF.

The genes are TRBV10-3 and TRBJ2-2, with 8 bases fitting TRBD2. Germline V gene sequence: CDR1 ENHRY, CDR2 SYGVKD. The CDR3 is 16 amino acids. Germline trimming cut 0 bases from V and 4 bases from J; bases unmatched to any gene: 4. The CDR3 reads CAISESRTSSTGELFF. CDR3 in DNA: TGTGCCATCAGTGAGTCCCGGACTAGCAGCACCGGGGAGCTGTTTTTT.

The genes are TRBV15 and TRBJ2-7, with TRBD1 as a possible D gene (6 bases). The CDR3 runs 17 residues. Trimming stripped 1 base from V and 0 bases from J, with 16 bases between. The V gene's germline CDR1 is LNHNV and CDR2 YYDKDF (reference sequence). CDR3 nucleotides: TGTGCCACCAGCAGAGGAAACAGGGTTATGGGCTCCTACGAGCAGTACTTC. Translation: CATSRGNRVMGSYEQYF.

V and J are TRBV6-1 and TRBJ1-5; 9 bases are shared with TRBD1. Unmatched junction bases numbered 7, after V lost 2 bases and J lost 5 bases. The germline V gene encodes CDR1 MNHNS and CDR2 SASEGT. The length of the CDR3 is 16 residues. The CDR3 region is CASSERPGQGYQPQHF. CDR3 nucleotides: TGTGCCAGCAGTGAACGGCCGGGACAGGGCTATCAGCCCCAGCATTTT.

The J gene is TRBJ2-7, the V gene TRBV7-9, with D possibly TRBD1 on 5 matching bases. Between the trimmed V and J ends, which lost 1 base and 2 bases, there was a span of 18 bases. The germline V gene has CDR1 SEHNR and CDR2 FQNEAQ (reference sequence). The CDR3 extends over 17 amino acids. CDR3 amino acids: CASSLGLLLRGPYEQYF. Here the CDR3 DNA reads TGTGCCAGCAGCTTAGGATTGCTACTTAGGGGCCCCTACGAGCAGTACTTC.

This rearrangement joins TRBV19 to TRBJ2-2, with TRBD2 as a possible D gene (6 bases). The V gene's germline CDR1 is LNHDA and CDR2 SQIVND (reference sequence). This CDR3 has 12 residues. Trimming shortened V by 3 bases and J by 7 bases, and 6 bases separated the two germline ends. The CDR3 reads CASSIGGGELFF. Written as DNA, the CDR3 is TGTGCCAGTAGTATCGGGGGCGGGGAGCTGTTTTTT.

The chain is built from TRBV30 and TRBJ1-5; tentatively, D is TRBD1 (6 bases). V was trimmed by 8 bases and J by 7 bases, leaving 33 bases between them. This CDR3 region has 18 residues. From germline, CDR1 is GTSNPN and CDR2 SVGIG (reference sequence). DNA for the CDR3: TGTGCCGCGATGACGCCGGACAGTTGTGTACCGCCATGGCAGCCCCAGCATTTT. It translates to CAAMTPDSCVPPWQPQHF.

The CDR3 nucleotides are TGCGCCAGCAGCTCGTCACTAGCGGGAGTAAACGAGCAGTACTTC. Amino acids: CASSSSLAGVNEQYF. The chain joins TRBV5-1 to TRBJ2-7; 11 bases map to TRBD2. CDR3 size: 15 residues. Germline loops: CDR1 SGHRS, CDR2 YFSETQ. Losses at the gene ends were 3 bases for V and 5 bases for J; bases not matched to a gene: 7.